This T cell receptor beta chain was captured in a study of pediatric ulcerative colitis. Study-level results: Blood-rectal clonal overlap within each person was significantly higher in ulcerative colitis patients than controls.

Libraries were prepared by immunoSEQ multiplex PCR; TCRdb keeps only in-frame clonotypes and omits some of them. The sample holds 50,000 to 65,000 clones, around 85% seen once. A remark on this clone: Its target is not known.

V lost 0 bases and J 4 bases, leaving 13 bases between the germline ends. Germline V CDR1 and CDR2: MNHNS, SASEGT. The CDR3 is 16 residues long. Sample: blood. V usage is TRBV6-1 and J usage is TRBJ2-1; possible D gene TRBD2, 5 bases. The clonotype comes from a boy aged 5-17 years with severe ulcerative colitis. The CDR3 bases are TGTGCCAGCAGTGAAGCTGGAGCGGAGCCTTACAATGAGCAGTTCTTC. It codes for CASSEAGAEPYNEQFF.